The T cell receptor (beta chain) under discussion was sequenced for a study of graft-versus-host responses after intestinal transplantation. For the study at large: The whole recipient group had anti-thymocyte globulin induction followed by tacrolimus and steroids for two to four years.

Assay: immunoSEQ multiplex PCR; the TCRdb copy retains only in-frame clones and omits some. The data show roughly 600 clones, about 78% seen once. V lost 4 bases and J lost 11, with 6 bases in between. The CDR3 is 8 residues long. Germline lookup yields CDR1 SQVTM and CDR2 ANQGSEA. Intraepithelial and lamina propria lymphocytes were freed from processed graft tissue. This clone was detected a few times. The antigen is undetermined. Study outcomes and limitations: Analysis identified GvH clones in recipient marrow, with some appearing first in ileum or blood. Allografts carried high graft-versus-host to host-versus-graft clonal ratios in patients having graft-donor T cell macrochimerism.

Material: ileum tissue, obtained about 250 days after intestinal transplant. This receptor was identified in a human patient who received an intestinal transplant, so some T cells may come from the graft donor. This chain connects TRBV29-1 to TRBJ2-7; D is unresolved. The CDR3 spells CSVARKYF. The CDR3 DNA reads as TGCAGCGTTGCCCGGAAGTACTTC.